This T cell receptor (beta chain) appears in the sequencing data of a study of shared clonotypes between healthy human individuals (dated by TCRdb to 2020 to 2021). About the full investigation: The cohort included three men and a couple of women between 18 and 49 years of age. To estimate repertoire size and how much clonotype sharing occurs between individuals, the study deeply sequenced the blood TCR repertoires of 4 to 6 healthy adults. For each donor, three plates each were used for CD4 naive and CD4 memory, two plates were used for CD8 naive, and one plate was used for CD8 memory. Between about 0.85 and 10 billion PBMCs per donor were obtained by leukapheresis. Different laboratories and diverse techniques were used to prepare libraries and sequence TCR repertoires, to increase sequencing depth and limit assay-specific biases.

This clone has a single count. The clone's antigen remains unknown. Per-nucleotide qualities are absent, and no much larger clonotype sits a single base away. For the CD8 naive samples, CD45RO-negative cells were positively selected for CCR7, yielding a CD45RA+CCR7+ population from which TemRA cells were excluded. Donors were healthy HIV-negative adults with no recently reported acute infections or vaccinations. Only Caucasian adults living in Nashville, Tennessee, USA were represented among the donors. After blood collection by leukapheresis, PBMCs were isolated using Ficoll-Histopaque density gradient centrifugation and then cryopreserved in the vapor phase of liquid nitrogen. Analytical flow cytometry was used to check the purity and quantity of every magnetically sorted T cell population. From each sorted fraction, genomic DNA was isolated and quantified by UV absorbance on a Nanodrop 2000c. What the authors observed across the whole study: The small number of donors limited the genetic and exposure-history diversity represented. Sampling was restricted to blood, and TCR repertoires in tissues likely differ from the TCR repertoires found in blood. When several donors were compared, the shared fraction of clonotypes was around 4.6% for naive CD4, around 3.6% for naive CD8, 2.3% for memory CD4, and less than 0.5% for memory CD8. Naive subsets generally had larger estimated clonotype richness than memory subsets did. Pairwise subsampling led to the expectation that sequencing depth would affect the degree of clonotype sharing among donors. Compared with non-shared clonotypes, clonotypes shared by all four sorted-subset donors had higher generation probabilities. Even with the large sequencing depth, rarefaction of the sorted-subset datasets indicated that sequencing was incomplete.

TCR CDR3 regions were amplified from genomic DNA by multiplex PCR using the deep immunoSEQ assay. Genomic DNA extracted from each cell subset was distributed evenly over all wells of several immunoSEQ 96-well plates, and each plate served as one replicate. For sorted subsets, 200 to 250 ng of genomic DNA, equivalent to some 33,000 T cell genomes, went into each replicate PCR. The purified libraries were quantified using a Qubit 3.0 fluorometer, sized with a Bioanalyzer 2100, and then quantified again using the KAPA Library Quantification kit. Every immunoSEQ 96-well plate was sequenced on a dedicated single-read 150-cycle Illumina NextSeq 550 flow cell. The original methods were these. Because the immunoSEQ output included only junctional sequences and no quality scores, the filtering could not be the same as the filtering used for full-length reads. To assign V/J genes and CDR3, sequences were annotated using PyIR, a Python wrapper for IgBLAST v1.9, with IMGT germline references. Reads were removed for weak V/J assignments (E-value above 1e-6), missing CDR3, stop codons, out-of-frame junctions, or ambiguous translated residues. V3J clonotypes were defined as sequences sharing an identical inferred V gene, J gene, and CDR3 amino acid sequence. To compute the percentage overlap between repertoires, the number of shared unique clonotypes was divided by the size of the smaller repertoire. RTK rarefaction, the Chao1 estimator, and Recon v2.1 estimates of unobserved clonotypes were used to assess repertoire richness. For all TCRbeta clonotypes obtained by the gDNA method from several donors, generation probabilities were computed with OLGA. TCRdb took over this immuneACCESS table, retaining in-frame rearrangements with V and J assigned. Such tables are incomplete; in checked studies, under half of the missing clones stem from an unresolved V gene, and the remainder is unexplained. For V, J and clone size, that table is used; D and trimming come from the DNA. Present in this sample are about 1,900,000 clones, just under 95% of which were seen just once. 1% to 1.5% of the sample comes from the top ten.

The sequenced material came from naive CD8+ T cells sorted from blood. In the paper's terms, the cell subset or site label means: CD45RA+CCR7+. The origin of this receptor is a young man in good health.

DNA sequence: TGTGCCAGCAGCACCGGACAGGGAACCTATGGCTACACCTTC. The translation is CASSTGQGTYGYTF. Rearrangement joined TRBV13 to TRBJ1-2, with 8 bases aligning to TRBD1. The germline V gene (reference sequence) provides CDR1 PRHDT and CDR2 FYEKMQ. From V the trimming removes 5 bases and from J it removes 4 bases, while the gene matches leave 6 bases of the junction unaccounted for. The CDR3 sequence holds 14 residues, the cysteine and phenylalanine included. Kept here is only the CDR3 DNA, which spans 42 bases and is read in frame from base 1.